Shown below are 30 T cell receptor beta chains from a single sample sequenced in a study of OX40 agonist ivuxolimab in advanced cancers. Using immunoSEQ multiplex PCR, the repertoire was profiled, and TCRdb retains in-frame clones only, with some absent. The sample lists some 50,000 clones, about 88% occurring once. The sample consisted of CD4+ or CD8+ T cells sorted from blood, taken in a trial of the OX40 agonist ivuxolimab. These receptor sequences come from an adult with an advanced solid tumor such as melanoma, head and neck, liver or kidney cancer.

The CDR3 sequence is CASSPFRSGDATYEQYF. In DNA form, the CDR3 reads TGCGCCAGCAGCCCGTTTCGTAGTGGGGACGCGACCTACGAGCAGTACTTC. The chain combines TRBV5-1 with TRBJ2-7; D is perhaps TRBD1 or TRBD2 (5 bases each). The length of the CDR3 is 17 residues. Germline values: CDR1 SGHRS, CDR2 YFSETQ. Trimming removed 4 bases at V and 2 bases at J, with 22 bases between.

The rearrangement joins TRBV7-8 to TRBJ2-1; D not resolved. V lost 0 bases, J lost 9 bases, and 12 bases lay in between. The CDR3 runs 14 residues. The germline gives CDR1 SGHVS, CDR2 FQNEAQ. CDR3 protein: CASSLARTLGEQFF. In DNA form, the CDR3 reads TGTGCCAGCAGCTTAGCGCGAACACTCGGTGAGCAGTTCTTC.

The chain uses TRBV19 and TRBJ2-6; TRBD1 matches 7 bases. Trimming cost V 4 bases and J 0 bases; bases outside gene matches: 6. The CDR3 is made up of 17 amino acids. Germline CDR1 is LNHDA and CDR2 is SQIVND (reference sequence). The CDR3 region is CASSTGTDNSGANVLTF. CDR3 bases: TGTGCCAGTAGTACGGGGACAGACAACTCTGGGGCCAACGTCCTGACTTTC.

A single count supports this clone. The rearrangement links TRBV7-6 to TRBJ1-6; D remains ambiguous. Germline-derived CDR1 and CDR2 are SGHVS and FNYEAQ. This CDR3 contains 16 residues. Trimming left V 0 bases short and J 8 bases short, with 14 bases between. Here the CDR3 DNA reads TGTGCCAGCAGCTTAGCTAGGAACCTAAGGGATTCACCCCTCCACTTT. It specifies CASSLARNLRDSPLHF.

The table lists this clone with a few counts. The chain is built from TRBV11-3 and TRBJ2-1, with D uncertain. Germline CDR1 is SGHNT and CDR2 is YENEEA. Trimming left V 5 bases short and J 2 bases short, with 13 bases between. CDR3 length equals 15 residues. In DNA, the CDR3 is TGTGCCAGCAGCCAACGTTCGGGCCCCTACAATGAGCAGTTCTTC. Translated, it gives CASSQRSGPYNEQFF.

The genes are TRBV6-1 and TRBJ2-7; 7 bases match TRBD1. The CDR3 is made up of 14 amino acids. Germline CDR1 reads MNHNS; CDR2 reads SASEGT. After removal of 10 bases from V and 0 bases from J, the junction contained 9 bases not matched to a gene. The CDR3 reads CATFTGDSSYEQYF. The DNA for the CDR3 is TGTGCCACCTTCACAGGGGATAGCTCCTACGAGCAGTACTTC.

The chain couples TRBV18 to TRBJ2-1; D is possibly TRBD1 (6 bases). The V end lost 6 bases, the J end lost 8 bases, and 20 bases lay between the germline ends. CDR1 is KGHSH, CDR2 LQKENI, per germline. The CDR3 is made up of 15 amino acids. For the CDR3, the DNA is TGTGCCAGCTCCCTCGGGACACCCAAAGGATATGAGCAGTTCTTC. Its translation is CASSLGTPKGYEQFF. The variable domain in full, completed from reference TRBV18 and TRBJ2-1, reads NAGVMQNPRHLVRRRGQEARLRCSPMKGHSHVYWYRQLPEEGLKFMVYLQKENIIDESGMPKERFSAEFPKEGPSILRIQQVVRGDSAAYFCASSLGTPKGYEQFFGPGTRLTVL.

The chain has TRBV5-1 and TRBJ1-2; 8 bases line up with TRBD1. Per germline, CDR1 SGHRS and CDR2 YFSETQ. V trimming: 2 bases; J trimming: 4 bases; junction bases outside the gene matches: 7. This CDR3 region has 15 residues. DNA of the CDR3: TGCGCCAGCAGCTTCACTCCAGGGGGCGGCTATGGCTACACCTTC. Translated: CASSFTPGGGYGYTF.

As regards this clone: This sample also contains other DNA sequences that code for the same CDR3. V is TRBV30 and J is TRBJ1-3, with D unresolved. CDR3 length: 12 amino acids. The ends were cut back, 3 bases at V and 1 base at J, with 4 bases in the middle. Per the germline V gene, CDR1 is GTSNPN and CDR2 is SVGIG (reference sequence). This CDR3 reads CAWRGSGNTIYF. The CDR3, as DNA: TGTGCCTGGAGGGGTTCTGGAAACACCATATATTTT. Filled out from reference TRBV30 and TRBJ1-3, the complete variable domain reads SQTIHQWPATLVQPVGSPLSLECTVEGTSNPNLYWYRQAAGRGLQLLFYSVGIGQISSEVPQNLSASRPQDRQFILSSKKLLLSDSGFYLCAWRGSGNTIYFGEGSWLTVV.

This sequence joins TRBV30 and TRBJ2-5, with TRBD2 as a possible D gene (6 bases). The CDR3 runs to 12 residues. V was shortened by 4 bases and J by 5 bases, with 11 bases between the two germline ends. Germline CDR1 reads GTSNPN; CDR2 reads SVGIG (reference sequence). The CDR3 region is CAWTLAGETQYF. CDR3 coding DNA: TGTGCCTGGACCCTCGCGGGGGAGACCCAGTACTTC. Full variable domain (remainder filled in from reference TRBV30 and TRBJ2-5): SQTIHQWPATLVQPVGSPLSLECTVEGTSNPNLYWYRQAAGRGLQLLFYSVGIGQISSEVPQNLSASRPQDRQFILSSKKLLLSDSGFYLCAWTLAGETQYFGPGTRLLVL.

J is TRBJ2-3 and V is TRBV6-6; 12 bases are a match to TRBD2. V dropped 2 bases and J dropped 5; count of bases not matched to a gene: 5. This CDR3 region has 16 residues. Germline lookup yields CDR1 MNHNY and CDR2 SVGAGI (reference sequence). DNA for the CDR3: TGTGCCAGCAGTTACCCGACTAGCGGGGGTATAGATACGCAGTATTTT. This codes for CASSYPTSGGIDTQYF.

V gene TRBV7-9 combines with J gene TRBJ1-2; 8 bases are shared with TRBD1. From germline, CDR1 is SEHNR and CDR2 FQNEAQ (reference sequence). The CDR3 sequence is 15 residues long. The J segment lost 4 bases and the V segment lost 5 bases, leaving 9 bases of the junction unmatched. The DNA of the CDR3 is TGTGCCAGCAGCCGCCTTCAGGACAGGGCCTATGGCTACACCTTC. Amino acids: CASSRLQDRAYGYTF. The full variable domain, its missing parts supplied by reference TRBV7-9 and TRBJ1-2, is DTGVSQNPRHKITKRGQNVTFRCDPISEHNRLYWYRQTLGQGPEFLTYFQNEAQLEKSRLLSDRFSAERPKGSFSTLEIQRTEQGDSAMYLCASSRLQDRAYGYTFGSGTRLTVV.

The chain uses TRBV30 and TRBJ1-1, with 9 positions matching TRBD1. V lost 5 bases to trimming and J lost 7 bases; unmatched junction nucleotides: 14. Germline V gene lookup returns CDR1 GTSNPN and CDR2 SVGIG (reference sequence). The CDR3 length is 15 residues. CDR3 DNA: TGTGCCTGGGTCGCCCAGACAGGGGGGCTGGTTGAAGCTTTCTTT. Residues: CAWVAQTGGLVEAFF. The full variable domain, in which reference TRBV30 and TRBJ1-1 provide the parts outside the CDR3, is SQTIHQWPATLVQPVGSPLSLECTVEGTSNPNLYWYRQAAGRGLQLLFYSVGIGQISSEVPQNLSASRPQDRQFILSSKKLLLSDSGFYLCAWVAQTGGLVEAFFGQGTRLTVV.

The V gene is TRBV10-2, the J gene TRBJ2-2, with D possibly TRBD2 on 6 matching bases. The V and J ends lost 4 bases and 6 bases respectively, with 12 bases between them. The CDR3 is 14 amino acids. Germline assignment: CDR1 WSHSY and CDR2 SAAADI. CDR3 DNA: TGCGCCAGCAGTGTGGGACTTAATCCCGGGGAGCTGTTTTTT. Protein product: CASSVGLNPGELFF.

This CDR3 reads CSAATGYEQYF. The DNA for the CDR3 is TGCAGTGCCGCTACAGGGTACGAGCAGTACTTC. V and J are TRBV20-1 and TRBJ2-7; possible D gene TRBD1, 6 bases. From germline, CDR1 is DFQATT and CDR2 SNEGSKA (reference sequence). Trimming stripped 6 bases from V and 4 bases from J, with 10 bases between. This CDR3 has 11 amino acids.

DNA of the CDR3: TGTGCCAGCACCTCAGGGGGGACTAATGAAAAACTGTTTTTT. This encodes CASTSGGTNEKLFF. The V call is TRBV28, the J call TRBJ1-4; 7 bases align to TRBD1. The CDR3 spans 14 residues. V shed 7 bases and J 2 bases; nucleotides not matched to a gene: 4. Germline V gene sequence: CDR1 MDHEN, CDR2 SYDVKM.

The chain uses TRBV6-1 and TRBJ1-1; TRBD1 is a possible D gene (6 bases). Trimming pared 1 base from V and 6 bases from J, leaving 12 bases between. CDR3 length: 14 amino acids. The germline V gene has CDR1 MNHNS and CDR2 SASEGT. For the CDR3, the DNA is TGTGCCAGCAGTGAAGTACGGGGGGCAGCTGAAGCTTTCTTT. Its translation is CASSEVRGAAEAFF.

The V call is TRBV11-2, the J call TRBJ2-5; D remains ambiguous. V was cut by 7 bases and J by 2 bases, with 11 bases left in between. Germline loops: CDR1 SGHAT, CDR2 FQNNGV. There are 13 residues in the CDR3. CDR3: CASNGLIQETQYF. CDR3 coding DNA: TGTGCCAGCAACGGATTGATTCAAGAGACCCAGTACTTC.

The chain links TRBV6-5 to TRBJ1-3; D perhaps matches TRBD1 (6 bases). This CDR3 region has 14 residues. Trimming removed 6 bases from V and 7 bases from J, with 16 bases in between. The V gene's germline CDR1 is MNHEY and CDR2 SVGAGI. CDR3 loop: CASSPGGGGNTIYF. CDR3 nucleotide sequence: TGTGCCAGCAGCCCCGGGGGAGGGGGGAACACCATATATTTT.

This chain uses TRBV6-5 with TRBJ1-2, with D maybe TRBD1 (6 bases). Trimming removed 6 bases from V and 1 base from J, with 9 bases in between. The CDR3 spans 13 residues. The germline V gene encodes CDR1 MNHEY and CDR2 SVGAGI. Here the CDR3 reads CASRMDSNYGYTF. DNA for the CDR3: TGTGCCAGCAGGATGGACAGTAACTATGGCTACACCTTC.

The rearrangement uses TRBV11-2 and TRBJ1-1; the D is unclear. The ends were cut back, 3 bases at V and 1 base at J, with 6 bases in the middle. Germline CDR1 and CDR2: SGHAT and FQNNGV. The CDR3 extends over 13 amino acids. The DNA for the CDR3 is TGTGCCAGCAGCTTCATGTGGAACACTGAAGCTTTCTTT. It translates to CASSFMWNTEAFF.

V is TRBV2 and J is TRBJ2-5; TRBD2 matches at 8 bases. The junction had 9 bases not matched to a gene; V was cut back by 7 bases and J by 5 bases. This CDR3 comprises 14 residues. In germline, CDR1 is SNHLY, CDR2 FYNNEI. CDR3 amino acids: CASTAGGAGETQYF. The CDR3 nucleotides are TGTGCCAGCACGGCGGGGGGCGCGGGGGAGACCCAGTACTTC.

The rearrangement links TRBV20-1 to TRBJ1-4; unclear D gene. Germline CDR1 is DFQATT and CDR2 is SNEGSKA (reference sequence). The CDR3 is 11 residues long. V lost 4 bases and J lost 11, with 11 bases in between. The CDR3 sequence is CSATSVGKLFF. CDR3 sequence (DNA): TGCAGTGCTACTAGTGTTGGCAAACTGTTTTTT.

The chain is built from TRBV18 and TRBJ2-3; D unclear. The ends were cut back, 3 bases at V and 0 bases at J, with 7 bases in the middle. The germline V gene has CDR1 KGHSH and CDR2 LQKENI. The CDR3 covers 14 residues. The CDR3 reads CASSPSSSTDTQYF. CDR3 nucleotides: TGTGCCAGCTCACCGTCGTCTAGCACAGATACGCAGTATTTT.

The sample holds a few counts of this clone. V and J are TRBV18 and TRBJ1-1; 12 positions agree with TRBD1. The CDR3 consists of 16 residues. CDR1 and CDR2 (germline): KGHSH, LQKENI. Losses at the gene ends were 4 bases for V and 4 bases for J; bases not matched to a gene: 7. CDR3 sequence: CASSQGQGAVGTEAFF. CDR3 bases: TGTGCCAGCTCACAGGGACAGGGGGCTGTTGGCACTGAAGCTTTCTTT.

The gene calls are TRBV19 and TRBJ1-5; TRBD1 aligns across 12 bases. CDR1 is LNHDA and CDR2 is SQIVND in the germline V gene (reference sequence). Trimming cost V 7 bases and J 2 bases; bases outside gene matches: 3. The CDR3 contains 15 residues. CDR3 sequence reads: CASMGQGAGNQPQHF. In nucleotides, the CDR3 is TGTGCCAGTATGGGACAGGGGGCTGGCAATCAGCCCCAGCATTTT.

The chain employs TRBV5-5 and TRBJ2-3; TRBD2 matches 10 bases. CDR1 is SGHKS, CDR2 YYEKEE, per germline (reference sequence). The CDR3 has 14 amino acids. The V segment lost 4 bases and the J segment 1 base; nucleotides outside the gene matches: 0. The CDR3 is CASSGLAGTDTQYF. The CDR3 DNA reads as TGTGCCAGCAGCGGACTAGCGGGCACAGATACGCAGTATTTT.

The chain couples TRBV6-1 to TRBJ1-5, with D possibly being TRBD1 (5 bases). Germline V gene lookup returns CDR1 MNHNS and CDR2 SASEGT. Trimming stripped 6 bases from V and 8 bases from J, with 11 bases between. The CDR3 runs to 12 residues. The CDR3 bases are TGTGCCAGCAGCCCCAGGGAGGAGCCCCAGCATTTT. Translating it yields CASSPREEPQHF.

V gene TRBV11-1 combines with J gene TRBJ2-2, with 8 bases fitting TRBD1. This CDR3 is built from 18 residues. The V gene end was trimmed by 5 bases and the J gene end by 6 bases; junction bases not matched to a gene: 17. Germline V gene data show CDR1 as SGHAT and CDR2 as FQDESV (reference sequence). The CDR3 region is CASSQGAGKTGVAGELFF. As DNA, the CDR3 is TGTGCCAGCAGCCAGGGGGCGGGGAAGACGGGAGTCGCCGGGGAGCTGTTTTTT. Supplemented by reference TRBV11-1 and TRBJ2-2, the full variable domain reads EAEVAQSPRYKITEKSQAVAFWCDPISGHATLYWYRQILGQGPELLVQFQDESVVDDSQLPKDRFSAERLKGVDSTLKIQPAELGDSAMYLCASSQGAGKTGVAGELFFGEGSRLTVL.

The chain uses TRBV29-1 and TRBJ1-4; 7 bases map to TRBD1. The CDR3 loop spans 12 amino acids. CDR1 and CDR2 (germline): SQVTM, ANQGSEA. J gave up 7 bases and V 4 bases, and 3 bases lay outside the gene matches. In DNA form, the CDR3 reads TGCAGCGTTGGAGGGGGCGGTGAAAAACTGTTTTTT. Translation: CSVGGGGEKLFF.